The T cell receptor beta chain described here comes from a study of T cell changes during pregnancy in multiple sclerosis. This CDR3 has 12 residues. V was clipped by 7 bases and J by 8 bases, with 14 bases between them. The V gene's germline CDR1 is SNHLY and CDR2 FYNNEI. Clones were read by immunoSEQ multiplex PCR, and TCRdb kept only the in-frame ones, dropping some. The sample lists about 70,000 clones, approximately 94% seen once, with approximately 0.58% in the top ten. The sequence was collected from a female donor with multiple sclerosis, enrolled in a pregnancy study. The chain combines TRBV2 with TRBJ1-2; D perhaps matches TRBD1 (6 bases). Source: peripheral blood, taken in the third trimester of pregnancy. The CDR3 loop reads CASMEQGNGYTF. The CDR3, as DNA: TGTGCCAGCATGGAACAGGGAAACGGCTACACCTTC.